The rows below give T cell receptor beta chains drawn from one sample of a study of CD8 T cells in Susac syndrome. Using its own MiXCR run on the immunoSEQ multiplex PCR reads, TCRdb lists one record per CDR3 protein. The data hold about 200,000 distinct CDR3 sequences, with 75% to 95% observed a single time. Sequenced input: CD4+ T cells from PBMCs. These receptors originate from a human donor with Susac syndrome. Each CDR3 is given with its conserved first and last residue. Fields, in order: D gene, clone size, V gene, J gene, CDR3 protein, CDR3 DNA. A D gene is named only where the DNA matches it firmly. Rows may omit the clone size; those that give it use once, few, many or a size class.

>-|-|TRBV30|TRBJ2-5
CAWGSGVQETQYF
TGTGCCTGGGGATCCGGGGTACAAGAGACCCAGTACTTC
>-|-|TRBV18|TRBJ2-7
CASSPRRDMDEQYF
TGTGCCAGCTCCCCACGCCGGGACATGGACGAGCAGTACTTC
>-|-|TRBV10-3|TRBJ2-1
CAISIQNNEQFF
TGTGCCATCAGTATCCAGAACAATGAGCAGTTCTTC
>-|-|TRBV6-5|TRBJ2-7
CASSYGVSYEQYF
TGTGCCAGCAGTTACGGGGTCTCCTACGAGCAGTACTTC
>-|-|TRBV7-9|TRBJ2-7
CASSLAGGRSKEQYF
TGTGCCAGCAGCTTAGCCGGGGGCCGGTCTAAAGAGCAGTACTTC
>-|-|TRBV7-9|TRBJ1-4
CASSLPTRTEKLFF
TGTGCCAGCAGCTTACCAACACGGACTGAAAAACTGTTTTTT
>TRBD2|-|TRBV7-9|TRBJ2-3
CASSFKRGGSTDTQYF
TGTGCCAGCAGCTTTAAGCGGGGGGGAAGCACAGATACGCAGTATTTT
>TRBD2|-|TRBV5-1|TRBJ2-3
CASSPRAGTSVPDTQYF
TGCGCCAGCAGCCCCAGGGCCGGGACTAGCGTGCCAGATACGCAGTATTTT
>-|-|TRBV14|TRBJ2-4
CASSQADRRVYIQYF
TGTGCCAGCAGCCAAGCGGACAGGAGGGTTTACATTCAGTACTTC
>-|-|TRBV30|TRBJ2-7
CAWTVGGGPYEQYF
TGTGCCTGGACTGTAGGGGGGGGCCCCTACGAGCAGTACTTC
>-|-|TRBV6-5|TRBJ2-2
CASSPGQPHTGELFF
TGTGCCAGCAGTCCGGGACAACCGCACACCGGGGAGCTGTTTTTT
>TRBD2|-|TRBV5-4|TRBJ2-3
CASSLFTSGSTDTQYF
TGTGCCAGCAGCTTATTTACTAGCGGTAGCACAGATACGCAGTATTTT
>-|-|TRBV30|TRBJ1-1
CAWSKGGPNTEAFF
TGTGCCTGGAGTAAAGGTGGGCCGAACACTGAAGCTTTCTTT
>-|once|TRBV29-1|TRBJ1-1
CSVLRVMNTEAFF
TGCAGCGTACTCAGGGTTATGAACACTGAAGCTTTCTTT
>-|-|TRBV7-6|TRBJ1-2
CASSLGTADYGYTF
TGTGCCAGCAGCTTAGGTACAGCCGACTATGGCTACACCTTC
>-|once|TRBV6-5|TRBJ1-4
CASSYTGDEKLFF
TGTGCCAGCAGTTACACCGGGGATGAAAAACTGTTTTTT
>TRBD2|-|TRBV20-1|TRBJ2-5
CRVAGTLVETQYF
TGCAGGGTAGCGGGAACCCTCGTTGAGACCCAGTACTTC
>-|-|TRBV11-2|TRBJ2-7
CASSLGLEGEQYF
TGTGCCAGCAGCCTGGGACTCGAAGGCGAGCAGTACTTC
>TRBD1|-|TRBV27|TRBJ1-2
CASRGQGTYGYTF
TGTGCCAGCAGGGGACAGGGCACCTATGGCTACACCTTC
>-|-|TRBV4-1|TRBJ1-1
CASSQYGAGDTEAFF
TGCGCCAGCAGCCAATACGGGGCTGGGGACACTGAAGCTTTCTTT
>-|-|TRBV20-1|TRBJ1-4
CSAPGRYNEKLFF
TGCAGTGCTCCGGGCCGTTATAATGAAAAACTGTTTTTT
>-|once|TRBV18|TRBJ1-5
CASAPRGAPDQPQHF
TGTGCCAGCGCCCCGCGGGGAGCTCCAGATCAGCCCCAGCATTTT
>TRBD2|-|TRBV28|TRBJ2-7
CASSSPGSGRNEQYF
TGTGCCAGCAGTTCCCCTGGGAGCGGGAGGAACGAGCAGTACTTC
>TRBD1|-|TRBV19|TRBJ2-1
CASSIRGLSYNEQFF
TGTGCCAGTAGTATAAGGGGGCTCTCCTACAATGAGCAGTTCTTC
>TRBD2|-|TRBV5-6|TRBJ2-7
CASSLGPSGSTGLSEQYF
TGTGCCAGCAGCTTGGGACCTAGCGGGAGTACCGGACTTAGCGAGCAGTACTTC
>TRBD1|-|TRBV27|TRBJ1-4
CASRQGINEKLFF
TGTGCCAGCAGACAGGGGATCAATGAAAAACTGTTTTTT
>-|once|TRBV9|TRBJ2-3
CASSVDGLGGWDATDTQYF
TGTGCCAGCAGCGTAGATGGACTGGGGGGCTGGGATGCCACAGATACGCAGTATTTT
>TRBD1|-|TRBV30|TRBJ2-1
CAWRGQGLNNEQFF
TGTGCCTGGAGAGGACAGGGACTGAACAATGAGCAGTTCTTC
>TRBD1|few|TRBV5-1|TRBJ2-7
CASSAGQGYEQYF
TGCGCCAGCAGCGCGGGACAGGGCTACGAGCAGTACTTC
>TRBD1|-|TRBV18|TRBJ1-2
CASSPRDRDSVFGGYTF
TGTGCCAGCTCACCGCGGGACAGGGATTCGGTTTTTGGTGGCTACACCTTC
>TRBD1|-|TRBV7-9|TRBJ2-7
CASSTDRGSSYEQYF
TGTGCCAGCAGCACGGACAGGGGAAGCTCCTACGAGCAGTACTTC
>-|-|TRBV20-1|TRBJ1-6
CSAREGGYNSPLHF
TGCAGTGCTAGAGAGGGAGGCTATAATTCACCCCTCCACTTT
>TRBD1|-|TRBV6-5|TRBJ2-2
CASSYSGTGVSGELFF
TGTGCCAGCAGTTACTCGGGGACAGGGGTATCCGGGGAGCTGTTTTTT
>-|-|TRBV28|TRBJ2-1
CASSPGGTSQFF
TGTGCCAGCAGCCCTGGCGGGACTTCACAGTTCTTC
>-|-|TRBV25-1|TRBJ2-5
CASSGGMKTQYF
TGTGCCAGCAGTGGGGGTATGAAGACCCAGTACTTC
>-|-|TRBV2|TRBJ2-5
CASRLLQETQYF
TGTGCCAGCCGGCTTTTACAAGAGACCCAGTACTTC
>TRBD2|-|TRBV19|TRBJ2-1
CASTSSGSSYNEQFF
TGTGCCAGTACCTCTAGCGGGAGCTCCTACAATGAGCAGTTCTTC
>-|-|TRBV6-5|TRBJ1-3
CASSYLSGGSGNTIYF
TGTGCCAGCAGTTATCTCTCCGGGGGCTCTGGAAACACCATATATTTT
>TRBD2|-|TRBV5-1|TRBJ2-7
CASSLERRGTSYEQYF
TGCGCCAGCAGCTTGGAGAGGCGGGGGACCTCCTACGAGCAGTACTTC
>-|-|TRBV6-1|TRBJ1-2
CASSPRGANYGYTF
TGTGCCAGCAGTCCCAGGGGAGCTAACTATGGCTACACCTTC
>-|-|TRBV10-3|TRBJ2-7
CAISDQSSYEQYF
TGTGCCATCAGTGATCAGAGCTCCTACGAGCAGTACTTC
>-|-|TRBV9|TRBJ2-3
CASSPLFSTDTQYF
TGTGCCAGCAGCCCACTCTTTAGCACAGATACGCAGTATTTT
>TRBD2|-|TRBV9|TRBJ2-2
CASSLVPSWTSGRGELFF
TGTGCCAGCAGCCTCGTCCCCTCTTGGACTAGCGGGAGAGGGGAGCTGTTTTTT
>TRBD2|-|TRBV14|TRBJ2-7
CASSQRLAGLPYEQYF
TGTGCCAGCAGCCAGAGACTAGCGGGATTACCCTACGAGCAGTACTTC
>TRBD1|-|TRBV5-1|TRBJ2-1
CASSDGHTGGNEQFF
TGCGCCAGCAGCGACGGACACACAGGGGGCAATGAGCAGTTCTTC
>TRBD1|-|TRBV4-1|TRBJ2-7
CASSQADRYEQYF
TGCGCCAGCAGCCAGGCGGACAGGTACGAGCAGTACTTC
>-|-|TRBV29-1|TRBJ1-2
CSVSESTGFGGYTF
TGCAGCGTTTCCGAAAGCACAGGATTTGGTGGCTACACCTTC
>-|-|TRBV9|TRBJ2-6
CASTGDFGANVLTF
TGTGCCAGCACTGGGGATTTCGGGGCCAACGTCCTGACTTTC
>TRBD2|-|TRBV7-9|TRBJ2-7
CASSARGGANSYEQYF
TGTGCCAGCAGCGCCCGGGGGGGGGCTAACTCCTACGAGCAGTACTTC
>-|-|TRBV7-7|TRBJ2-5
CASSLGPSFGETQYF
TGTGCTAGCAGCTTAGGCCCTAGTTTCGGGGAGACCCAGTACTTC
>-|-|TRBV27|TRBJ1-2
CASSFYGANYGYTF
TGTGCCAGCAGTTTTTATGGCGCCAACTATGGCTACACCTTC
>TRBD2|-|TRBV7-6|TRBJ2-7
CASSRLTSGSSYEQYF
TGTGCCAGCAGCCGATTGACTAGCGGGAGCTCCTACGAGCAGTACTTC